This note documents a single T cell receptor beta chain sequence. Its antigen is undetermined. The CDR3 is 14 amino acids. V was pared by 5 bases and J by 15 bases, with 23 bases between. The sample comes from a study of post-analysis software for immune sequencing data. About the study: The disease courses covered relapsing-remitting, secondary progressive and progressive-relapsing multiple sclerosis. Findings of the study overall: Significantly lower normalized Chao1 diversity was found in patients with multiple sclerosis relative to controls. A handful of TRBV segments (TRBV5-6, TRBV5-1 and TRBV20-1 among them) occurred more frequently in patients than in controls.

TCR beta cDNA libraries included unique molecular identifiers. A single record per CDR3 protein comes from TCRdb applying MiXCR to the PCR reads. The sample lists 600,000 to 750,000 distinct CDR3 sequences; roughly three fifths were seen once. This TCR was sampled from a girl aged 2 to 10 with multiple sclerosis. The sequencing sample was made of blood. V is TRBV12-3 or TRBV12-4 and J is TRBJ2-1; perhaps TRBD2 as D (5 bases). For the CDR3, the DNA is TGTGCCAGCAGTCCTCGAAACCCGTGGACTCATCCGTTCTTC. Protein sequence: CASSPRNPWTHPFF.